This T cell receptor beta chain was captured by sequencing in a study of blood T cell repertoires in COVID-19. In the study overall: From the United States, Italy and Spain came samples of acute and convalescent COVID-19. The analysed material was cDNA or gDNA that came from T cells, B-cell-depleted T cells, or PBMCs.

In the original workflow: Scientists estimated how many nucleated cells there were by amplifying reference gene primers. Clones were read by immunoSEQ multiplex PCR, and TCRdb kept only the in-frame ones, dropping some. V and J calls and clone size come straight from that table; D and trimming were deduced from the DNA. The table lists about 320,000 clones, 83% of them singletons. This CDR3 has 16 residues. V dropped 5 bases and J dropped 2; count of bases not matched to a gene: 7. Germline V CDR1 and CDR2: SEHNR, FQNEAQ (reference sequence). This chain connects TRBV7-9 to TRBJ2-3, with 10 bases lining up with TRBD2. Sample: peripheral blood. The clonotype comes from a woman aged 50 to 60 with acute or convalescent COVID-19. The CDR3 bases are TGTGCCAGCAGCCTACTACTAGCGGGGACCACAGATACGCAGTATTTT. Encoded protein: CASSLLLAGTTDTQYF.